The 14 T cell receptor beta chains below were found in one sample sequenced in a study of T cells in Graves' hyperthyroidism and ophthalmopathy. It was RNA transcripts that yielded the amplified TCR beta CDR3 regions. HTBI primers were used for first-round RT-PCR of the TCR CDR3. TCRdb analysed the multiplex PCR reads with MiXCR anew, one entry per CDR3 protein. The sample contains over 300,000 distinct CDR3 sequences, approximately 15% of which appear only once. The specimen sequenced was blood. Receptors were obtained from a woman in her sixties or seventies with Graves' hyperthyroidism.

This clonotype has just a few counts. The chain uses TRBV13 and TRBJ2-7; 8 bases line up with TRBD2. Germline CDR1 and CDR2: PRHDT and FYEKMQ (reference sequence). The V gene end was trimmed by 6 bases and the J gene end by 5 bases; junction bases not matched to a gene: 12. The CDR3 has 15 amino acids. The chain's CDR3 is CASRNLAGGENEQYF. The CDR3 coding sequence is TGTGCCAGCAGAAACCTAGCGGGCGGGGAGAACGAGCAGTACTTC.

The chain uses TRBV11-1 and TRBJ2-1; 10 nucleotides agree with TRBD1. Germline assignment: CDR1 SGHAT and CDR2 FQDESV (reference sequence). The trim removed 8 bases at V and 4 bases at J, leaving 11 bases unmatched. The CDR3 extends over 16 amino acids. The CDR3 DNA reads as TGTGCCAGCGGCAACCTCGGGGACAGGGGTTACAATGAGCAGTTCTTC. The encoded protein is CASGNLGDRGYNEQFF. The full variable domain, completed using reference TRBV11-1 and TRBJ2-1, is EAEVAQSPRYKITEKSQAVAFWCDPISGHATLYWYRQILGQGPELLVQFQDESVVDDSQLPKDRFSAERLKGVDSTLKIQPAELGDSAMYLCASGNLGDRGYNEQFFGPGTRLTVL.

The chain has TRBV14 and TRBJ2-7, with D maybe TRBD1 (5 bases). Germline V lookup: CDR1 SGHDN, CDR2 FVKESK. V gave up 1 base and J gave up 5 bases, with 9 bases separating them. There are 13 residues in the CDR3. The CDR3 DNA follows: TGTGCCAGCAGCCAAGGCAGGGATGACGAGCAGTACTTC. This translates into CASSQGRDDEQYF.

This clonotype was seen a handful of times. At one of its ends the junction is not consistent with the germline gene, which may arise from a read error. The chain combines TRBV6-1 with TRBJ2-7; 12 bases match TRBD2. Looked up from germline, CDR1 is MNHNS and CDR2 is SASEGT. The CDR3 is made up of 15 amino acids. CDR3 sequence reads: CASSEATSGRYGQYF. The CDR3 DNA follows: TGCGCCAGCAGTGAGGCAACTAGCGGGAGGTACGGGCAGTACTTC.

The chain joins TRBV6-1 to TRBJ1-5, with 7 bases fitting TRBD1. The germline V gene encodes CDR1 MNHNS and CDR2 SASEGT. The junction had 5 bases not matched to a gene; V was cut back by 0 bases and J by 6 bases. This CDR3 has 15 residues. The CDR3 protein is CASSEAWQGGQPQHF. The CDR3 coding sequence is TGTGCCAGCAGTGAAGCGTGGCAGGGGGGTCAGCCCCAGCATTTT.

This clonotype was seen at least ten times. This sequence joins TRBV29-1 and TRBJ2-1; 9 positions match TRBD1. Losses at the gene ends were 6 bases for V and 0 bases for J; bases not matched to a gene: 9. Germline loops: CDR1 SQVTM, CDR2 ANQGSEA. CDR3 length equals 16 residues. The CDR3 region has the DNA TGCAGCGTAGGCGAACGGGGACAGGGCTCCTACAATGAGCAGTTCTTC. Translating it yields CSVGERGQGSYNEQFF.

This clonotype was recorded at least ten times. Written as DNA, the CDR3 is TGTGCCAGCAGCTTAACTTCAGATACGCAGTATTTT. Protein sequence: CASSLTSDTQYF. V gene TRBV11-1 combines with J gene TRBJ2-3; D is unclear. Trimming took 2 bases from V and 4 from J, leaving 4 bases between them. There are 12 residues in the CDR3. Germline V CDR1 and CDR2: SGHAT, FQDESV (reference sequence).

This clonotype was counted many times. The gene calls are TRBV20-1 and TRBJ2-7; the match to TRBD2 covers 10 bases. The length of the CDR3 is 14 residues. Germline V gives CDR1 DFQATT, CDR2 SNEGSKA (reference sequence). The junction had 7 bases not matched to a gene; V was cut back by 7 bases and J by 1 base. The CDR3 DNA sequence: TGCAGTGTCTTGACTAGCGGGTTTTCCTACGAGCAGTACTTC. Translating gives CSVLTSGFSYEQYF.

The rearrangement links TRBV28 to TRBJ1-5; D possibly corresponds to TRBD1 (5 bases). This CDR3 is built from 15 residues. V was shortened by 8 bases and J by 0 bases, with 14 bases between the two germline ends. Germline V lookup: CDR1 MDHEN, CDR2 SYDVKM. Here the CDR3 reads CASGASKGSNQPQHF. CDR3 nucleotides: TGTGCCAGCGGGGCGTCTAAAGGTAGCAATCAGCCCCAGCATTTT. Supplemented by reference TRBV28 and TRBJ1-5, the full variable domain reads DVKVTQSSRYLVKRTGEKVFLECVQDMDHENMFWYRQDPGLGLRLIYFSYDVKMKEKGDIPEGYSVSREKKERFSLILESASTNQTSMYLCASGASKGSNQPQHFGDGTRLSIL.

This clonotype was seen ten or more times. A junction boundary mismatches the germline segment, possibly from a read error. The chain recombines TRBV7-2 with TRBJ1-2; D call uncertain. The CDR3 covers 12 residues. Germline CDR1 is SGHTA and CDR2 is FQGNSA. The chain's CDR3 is CASSLEGYGYTF. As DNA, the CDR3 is TGCGCCAGCAGCTTGGAGGGCTATGGCTACACCTTC.

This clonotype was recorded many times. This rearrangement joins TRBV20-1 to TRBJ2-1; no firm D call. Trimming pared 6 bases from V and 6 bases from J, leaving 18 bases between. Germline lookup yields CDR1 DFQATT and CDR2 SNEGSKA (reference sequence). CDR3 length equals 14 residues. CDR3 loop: CSAAPSGWSNEQFF. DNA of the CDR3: TGCAGTGCAGCCCCGTCCGGGTGGAGCAATGAGCAGTTCTTC.

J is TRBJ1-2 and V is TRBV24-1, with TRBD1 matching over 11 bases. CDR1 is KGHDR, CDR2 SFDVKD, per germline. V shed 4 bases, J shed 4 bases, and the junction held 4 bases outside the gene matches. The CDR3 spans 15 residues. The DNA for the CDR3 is TGTGCCACCAGTGACTCCGGGACAGGGGGCTATGGCTACACCTTC. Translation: CATSDSGTGGYGYTF.

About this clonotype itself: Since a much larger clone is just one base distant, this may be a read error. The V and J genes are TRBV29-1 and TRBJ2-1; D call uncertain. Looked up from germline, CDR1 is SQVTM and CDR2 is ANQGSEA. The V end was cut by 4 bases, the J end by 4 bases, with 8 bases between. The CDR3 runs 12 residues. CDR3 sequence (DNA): TGCAGCGTTGGTCAGCTTTACAATGAGCAGTTCTTC. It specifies CSVGQLYNEQFF.

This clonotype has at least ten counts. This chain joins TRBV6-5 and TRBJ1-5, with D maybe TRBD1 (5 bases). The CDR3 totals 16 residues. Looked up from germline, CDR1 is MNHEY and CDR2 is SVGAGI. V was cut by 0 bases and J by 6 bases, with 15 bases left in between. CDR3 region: CASSYSGRGTGQPQHF. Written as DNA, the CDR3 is TGTGCCAGCAGTTACTCGGGGAGGGGCACGGGTCAGCCCCAGCATTTT.